This is a list of T cell receptor beta chains from one sample in a study of cytomegalovirus exposure and HLA in healthy donors. The protocol was immunoSEQ multiplex PCR, while the TCRdb copy is restricted to in-frame clones and leaves out a portion. The data contain roughly 140,000 clones, about 80% of them singletons. The sequencing sample was made of PBMCs. These receptor sequences come from a man aged 25-45 years in good health and CMV-seropositive. The conserved cysteine and the conserved F or W are not part of the CDR3 here.

TRBJ2-3,TRBV25-1,ASSDPSSHAGRADTQY
TRBJ1-4,TRBV5-1,ASSEWDSGHEKLF
TRBJ2-7,TRBV7-8,ASSLVGGESYEQY
TRBJ2-7,TRBV10-3,AISESPAGGLYEQY
TRBJ2-3,TRBV14,ASSQDRLSSSTDTQY
TRBJ2-3,TRBV28,ASSSPDRGDTQY
TRBJ2-3,TRBV27,ASSLGGGSFTDTQY
TRBJ2-6,TRBV4-1,ASAPAGGAGANVLT
TRBJ2-3,TRBV2,ASSEGTASTDTQY
TRBJ2-2,TRBV19,ASRLTGSNTGELF
TRBJ1-2,TRBV7-2,ASSSDSRNYGYT
TRBJ2-5,TRBV6-5,ASSYLESGETQY
TRBJ2-2,TRBV18,ASSPQRQGRNTGELF
TRBJ1-1,TRBV19,ASSADRDTEAF
TRBJ2-5,TRBV5-6,ASSRGQLLQETQY
TRBJ1-2,TRBV28,ASTGGGPLFYGYT
TRBJ1-1,TRBV15,ATSRGDSYTEAF
TRBJ2-7,TRBV28,ASTNPTGHEQY
TRBJ2-1,TRBV9,ASSPRGTSGNYNEQF
TRBJ2-3,TRBV19,ASGRLAGGTDTQY
TRBJ2-3,TRBV7-9,ASSLYVWEGDTQY
TRBJ1-1,TRBV14,ASSQGRLTEAF
TRBJ2-7,TRBV28,ASRPPGLAIYEQY
TRBJ1-1,TRBV7-9,SSLEWDRRYTEAF
.,TRBV5-6,ASSSVGAGEYEQY
TRBJ1-5,TRBV28,ASTVQGDQPQH
TRBJ2-3,TRBV28,ASSRRQTSPY
TRBJ1-2,TRBV12-5,ASGLGDSNYGYT
TRBJ1-1,TRBV29-1,SVSGTAGRGTEAF
TRBJ1-3,TRBV5-1,ASSPSGAGNTIY
TRBJ2-2,TRBV4-2,ASSPTATGELF
TRBJ2-7,TRBV9,ASNHLGLAGVTSYEQY
TRBJ2-7,TRBV6-5,ASGESREPYYEQY
TRBJ2-5,TRBV4-1,ASSQDTGYQETQY
TRBJ1-4,TRBV18,ASPVVRTGRDEKLF
TRBJ2-2,TRBV9,ASSVAGRGGLSGELF
TRBJ1-1,TRBV2,ASSDLGGTEAF
TRBJ2-1,TRBV4-1,ASSPQRYAGDEQF
TRBJ1-2,TRBV20-1,SARGGHGYT
TRBJ2-7,TRBV27,ASSSSTGEVRYEQY
TRBJ2-7,TRBV2,ASSDGTSGYEQY
TRBJ2-2,TRBV7-9,ASSSFTVANTGELF
TRBJ2-3,TRBV28,ASRGTGDDTQY
.,TRBV6-5,ASRADYEQY
TRBJ1-1,TRBV6-5,AIGRTANTEAF
TRBJ2-3,TRBV5-4,ASSLGGGQGADTQY
TRBJ1-2,TRBV28,ASSPRQISGYT
TRBJ2-5,TRBV5-1,ASSPTGGRETQY
TRBJ1-4,TRBV28,ASSLDRGNEKLF